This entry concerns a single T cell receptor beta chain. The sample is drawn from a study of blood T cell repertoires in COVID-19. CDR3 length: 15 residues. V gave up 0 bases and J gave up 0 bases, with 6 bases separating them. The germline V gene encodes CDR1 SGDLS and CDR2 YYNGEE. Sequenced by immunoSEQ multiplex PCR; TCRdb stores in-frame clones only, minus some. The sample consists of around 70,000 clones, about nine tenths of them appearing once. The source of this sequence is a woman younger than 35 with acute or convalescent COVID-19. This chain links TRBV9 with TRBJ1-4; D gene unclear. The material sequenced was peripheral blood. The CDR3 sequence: CASSVGSSTNEKLFF. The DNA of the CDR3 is TGTGCCAGCAGCGTAGGGAGTTCAACTAATGAAAAACTGTTTTTT.